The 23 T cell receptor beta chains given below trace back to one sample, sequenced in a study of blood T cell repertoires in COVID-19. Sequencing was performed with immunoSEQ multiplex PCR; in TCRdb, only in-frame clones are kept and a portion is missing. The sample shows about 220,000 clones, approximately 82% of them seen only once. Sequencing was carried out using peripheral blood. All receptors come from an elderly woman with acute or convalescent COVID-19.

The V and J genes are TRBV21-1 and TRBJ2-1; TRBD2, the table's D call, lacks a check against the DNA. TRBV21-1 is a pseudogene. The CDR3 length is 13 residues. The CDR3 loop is CASSRLGHNEQFF. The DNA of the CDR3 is TGTGCCAGCAGCAGACTAGGACACAATGAGCAGTTCTTC.

The CDR3 DNA sequence: TGCGCCAGCAGCTTGACGGGGACAGGGGAATCACCCCTCCACTTT. It codes for CASSLTGTGESPLHF. V usage is TRBV5-1 and J usage is TRBJ1-6; 10 nucleotides line up with TRBD1. The CDR3 is 15 amino acids. Trimming at V came to 1 base and at J to 10 bases, leaving 5 bases not matched to a gene. Per the germline V gene, CDR1 is SGHRS and CDR2 is YFSETQ.

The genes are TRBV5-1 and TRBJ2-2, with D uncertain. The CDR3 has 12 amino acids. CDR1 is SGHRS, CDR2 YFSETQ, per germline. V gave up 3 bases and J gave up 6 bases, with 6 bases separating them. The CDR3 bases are TGCGCCAGCAGCTCCATAGCCGGGGAGCTGTTTTTT. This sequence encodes CASSSIAGELFF.

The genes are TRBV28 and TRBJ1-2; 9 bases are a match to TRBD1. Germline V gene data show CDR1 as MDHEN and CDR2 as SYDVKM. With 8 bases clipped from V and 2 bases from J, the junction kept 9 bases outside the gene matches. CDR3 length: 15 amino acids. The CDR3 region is CASGTLGQGNYGYTF. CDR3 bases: TGTGCCAGCGGAACTTTGGGACAGGGAAACTATGGCTACACCTTC.

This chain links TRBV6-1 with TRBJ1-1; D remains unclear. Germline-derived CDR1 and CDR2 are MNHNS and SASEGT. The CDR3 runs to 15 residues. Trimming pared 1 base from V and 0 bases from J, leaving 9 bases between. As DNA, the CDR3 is TGTGCCAGCAGTGAAGGGTGGGCCATGAACACTGAAGCTTTCTTT. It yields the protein CASSEGWAMNTEAFF.

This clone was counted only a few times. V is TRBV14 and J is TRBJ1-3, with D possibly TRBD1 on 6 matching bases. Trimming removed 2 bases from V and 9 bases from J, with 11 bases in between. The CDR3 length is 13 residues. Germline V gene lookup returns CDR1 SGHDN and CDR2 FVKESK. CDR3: CASSQSQGTTIYF. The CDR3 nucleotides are TGTGCCAGCAGCCAATCCCAGGGGACCACCATATATTTT.

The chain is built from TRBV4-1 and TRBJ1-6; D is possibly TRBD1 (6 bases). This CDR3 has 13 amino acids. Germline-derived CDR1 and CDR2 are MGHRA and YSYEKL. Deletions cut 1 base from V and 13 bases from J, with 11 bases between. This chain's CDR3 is CASSQVTGLPLHF. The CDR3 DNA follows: TGCGCCAGCAGCCAAGTCACAGGGCTTCCCCTCCACTTT.

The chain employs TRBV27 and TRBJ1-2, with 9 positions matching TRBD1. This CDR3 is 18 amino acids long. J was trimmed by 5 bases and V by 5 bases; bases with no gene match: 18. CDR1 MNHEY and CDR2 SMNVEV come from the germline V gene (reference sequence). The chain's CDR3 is CASSPTGPGQGFWYGYTF. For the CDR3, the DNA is TGTGCCAGCAGTCCGACGGGACCCGGACAGGGGTTTTGGTATGGCTACACCTTC.

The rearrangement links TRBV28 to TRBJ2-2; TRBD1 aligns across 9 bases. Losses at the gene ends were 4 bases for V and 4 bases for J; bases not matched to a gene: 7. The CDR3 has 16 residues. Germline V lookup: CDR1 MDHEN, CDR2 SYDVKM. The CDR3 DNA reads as TGTGCCAGCAGTTATCCACAGGGGGCGCGCACCGGGGAGCTGTTTTTT. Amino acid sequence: CASSYPQGARTGELFF.

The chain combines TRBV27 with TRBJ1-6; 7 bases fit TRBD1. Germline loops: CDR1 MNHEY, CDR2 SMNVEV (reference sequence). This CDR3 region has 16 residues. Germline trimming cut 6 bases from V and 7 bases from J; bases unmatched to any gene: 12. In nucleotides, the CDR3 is TGTGCCAGCAGCTCCCGGACCGGGACAGCCAATTCACCCCTCCACTTT. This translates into CASSSRTGTANSPLHF.

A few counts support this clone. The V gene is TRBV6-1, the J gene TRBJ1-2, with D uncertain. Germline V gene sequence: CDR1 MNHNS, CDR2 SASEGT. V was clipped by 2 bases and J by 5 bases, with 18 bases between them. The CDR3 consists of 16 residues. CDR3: CASSEQWAATQYGYTF. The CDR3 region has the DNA TGTGCCAGCAGTGAACAGTGGGCAGCCACCCAATATGGCTACACCTTC.

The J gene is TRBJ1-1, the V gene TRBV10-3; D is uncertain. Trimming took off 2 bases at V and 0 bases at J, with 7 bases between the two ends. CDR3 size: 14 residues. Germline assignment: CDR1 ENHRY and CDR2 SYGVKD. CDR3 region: CAISETGLNTEAFF. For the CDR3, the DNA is TGTGCCATCAGTGAGACGGGTCTGAACACTGAAGCTTTCTTT.

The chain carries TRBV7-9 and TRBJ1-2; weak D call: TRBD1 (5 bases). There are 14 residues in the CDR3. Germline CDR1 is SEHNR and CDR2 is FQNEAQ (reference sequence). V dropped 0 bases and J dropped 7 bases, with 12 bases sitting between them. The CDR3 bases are TGTGCCAGCAGCTTAGCGAGCGGGGCAGGTGGCTACACCTTC. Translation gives CASSLASGAGGYTF.

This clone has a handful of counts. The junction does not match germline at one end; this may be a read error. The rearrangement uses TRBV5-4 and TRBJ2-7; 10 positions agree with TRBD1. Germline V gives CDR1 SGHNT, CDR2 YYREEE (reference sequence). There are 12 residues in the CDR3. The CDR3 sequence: CASSMGQGRADF. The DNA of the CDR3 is TGTGCCAGCAGCATGGGACAGGGGCGAGCAGACTTC.

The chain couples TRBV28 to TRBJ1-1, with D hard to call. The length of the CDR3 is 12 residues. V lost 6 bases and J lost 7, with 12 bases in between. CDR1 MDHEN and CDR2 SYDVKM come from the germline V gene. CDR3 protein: CASRPQPIEAFF. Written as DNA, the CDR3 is TGTGCCAGCAGACCACAGCCTATTGAAGCTTTCTTT.

The chain's CDR3 is CASSLAAGGLLRTGELFF. The CDR3 coding sequence is TGTGCCAGCAGCTTAGCGGCGGGGGGGCTCTTGAGGACCGGGGAGCTGTTTTTT. The chain carries TRBV11-2 and TRBJ2-2; 9 nucleotides match TRBD2. After removal of 1 base from V and 5 bases from J, the junction contained 11 bases not matched to a gene. The germline V gene encodes CDR1 SGHAT and CDR2 FQNNGV. CDR3 length: 18 amino acids.

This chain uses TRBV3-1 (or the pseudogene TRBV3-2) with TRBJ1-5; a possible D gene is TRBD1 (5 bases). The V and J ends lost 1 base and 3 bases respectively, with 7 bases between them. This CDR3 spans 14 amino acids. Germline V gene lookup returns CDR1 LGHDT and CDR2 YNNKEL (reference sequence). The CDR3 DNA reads TGTGCCAGCAGCCAAGGACAGATCAATCAGCCCCAGCATTTT. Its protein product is CASSQGQINQPQHF.

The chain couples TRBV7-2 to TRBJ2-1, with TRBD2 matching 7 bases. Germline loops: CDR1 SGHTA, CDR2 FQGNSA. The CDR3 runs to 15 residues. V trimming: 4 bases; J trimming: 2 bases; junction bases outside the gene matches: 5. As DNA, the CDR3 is TGTGCCAGCAGCTACGGGGGGAGCGCCTACAATGAGCAGTTCTTC. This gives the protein CASSYGGSAYNEQFF.

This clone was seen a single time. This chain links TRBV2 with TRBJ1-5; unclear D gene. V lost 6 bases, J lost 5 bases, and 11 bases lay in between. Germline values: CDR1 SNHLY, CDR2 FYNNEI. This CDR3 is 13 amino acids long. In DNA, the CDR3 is TGTGCCAGCAGGCGGGTAGAGGATCAGCCCCAGCATTTT. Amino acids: CASRRVEDQPQHF.

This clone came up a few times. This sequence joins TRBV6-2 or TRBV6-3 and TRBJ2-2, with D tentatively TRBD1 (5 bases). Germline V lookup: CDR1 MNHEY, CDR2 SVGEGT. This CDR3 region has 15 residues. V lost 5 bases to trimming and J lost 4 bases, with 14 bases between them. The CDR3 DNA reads TGTGCCAGCAGTACCGACAGTGCCCCCACCGGGGAGCTGTTTTTT. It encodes CASSTDSAPTGELFF.

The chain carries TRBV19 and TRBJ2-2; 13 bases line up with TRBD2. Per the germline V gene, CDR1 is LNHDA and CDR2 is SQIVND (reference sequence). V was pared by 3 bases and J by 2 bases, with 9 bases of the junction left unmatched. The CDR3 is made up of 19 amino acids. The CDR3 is CASSIGLAGALRNTGELFF. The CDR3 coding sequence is TGTGCCAGTAGTATCGGACTAGCGGGGGCGTTAAGAAACACCGGGGAGCTGTTTTTT.

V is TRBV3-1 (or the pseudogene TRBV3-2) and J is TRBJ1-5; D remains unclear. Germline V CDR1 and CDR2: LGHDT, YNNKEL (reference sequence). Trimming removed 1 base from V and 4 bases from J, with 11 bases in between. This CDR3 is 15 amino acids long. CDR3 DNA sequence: TGTGCCAGCAGCCAAGCGTACAGTCCAAATCAGCCCCAGCATTTT. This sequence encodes CASSQAYSPNQPQHF.

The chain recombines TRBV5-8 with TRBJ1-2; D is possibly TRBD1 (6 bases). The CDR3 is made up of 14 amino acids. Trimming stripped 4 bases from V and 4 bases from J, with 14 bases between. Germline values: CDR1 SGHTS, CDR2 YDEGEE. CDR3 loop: CASSPYGQPYGYTF. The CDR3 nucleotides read TGTGCCAGCAGCCCCTACGGACAGCCCTATGGCTACACCTTC.